This T cell receptor (beta chain) was identified in a study of blood T cell repertoires in COVID-19. Those who participated ranged in age from roughly 18 to 95 years and resided in about two dozen US areas. Recovery meant two consecutive negative NP/OP PCR tests, professional clearance, or resolved symptoms. This CDR3 is 15 amino acids long. CDR1 and CDR2 (germline): SNHLY, FYNNEI. With V trimmed by 7 bases and J by 0 bases, 2 bases remained unmatched. Per the original data handling: Reference gene primer amplification gave estimated nucleated cell counts. This table comes from immunoSEQ multiplex PCR, and its TCRdb copy is limited to in-frame clones, with some not included. V, J and clone size are those of that table, while D and trimming were read from the DNA. The table lists under 300,000 clones, 89% of them singletons.

Material for sequencing was PBMCs or T cells enriched from blood (not recorded which). V is TRBV2 and J is TRBJ1-4; the match to TRBD1 covers 10 bases. This receptor was obtained from a woman aged 40 to 50 who had recovered from COVID-19. The chain's CDR3 is CASNGQGATNEKLFF. The CDR3 bases are TGTGCCAGCAACGGACAGGGGGCAACTAATGAAAAACTGTTTTTT.